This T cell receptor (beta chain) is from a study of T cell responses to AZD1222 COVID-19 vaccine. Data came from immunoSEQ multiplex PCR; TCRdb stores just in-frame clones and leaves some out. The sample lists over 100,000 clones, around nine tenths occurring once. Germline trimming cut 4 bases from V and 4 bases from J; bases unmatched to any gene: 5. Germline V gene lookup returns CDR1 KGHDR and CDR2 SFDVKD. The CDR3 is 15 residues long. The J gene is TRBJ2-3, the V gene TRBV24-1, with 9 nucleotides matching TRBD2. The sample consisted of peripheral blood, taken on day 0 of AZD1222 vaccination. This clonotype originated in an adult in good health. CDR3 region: CATSDTGLAADTQYF. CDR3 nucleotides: TGTGCCACCAGTGACACGGGACTAGCCGCAGATACGCAGTATTTT.